This T cell receptor beta chain was identified during a study of blood T cell repertoires in COVID-19. Across the whole study: Sites across the United States, Italy and Spain contributed samples from acute and convalescent COVID-19. Nucleic acid was either cDNA or gDNA, and it came from T cells, B-cell-depleted T cells, or PBMCs.

Original processing notes: By means of reference gene primer amplification, nucleated cell counts were estimated. TCRdb's table, derived via immunoSEQ multiplex PCR, lists solely in-frame clones and lacks some. That table is the source of V, J and clone size, and D and trimming were worked out from the DNA. The repertoire includes approximately 300,000 clones, just under 90% of them detected once, and around 1.9% sits in the top ten. Per germline, CDR1 LGHNT and CDR2 FRNRAP. The V and J ends lost 5 bases and 0 bases, in that order; junction bases with no gene match: 5. The CDR3 contains 16 residues. While infection was still active, Seattle patients were enrolled and then followed longitudinally.

This TCR was recovered from a woman in her thirties with COVID-19, enrolled during active disease. This sequence joins TRBV12-5 and TRBJ2-3, with 10 bases aligning to TRBD2. Sequences were obtained from peripheral blood. The CDR3 protein is CASGPLAGGSTDTQYF. The CDR3 bases are TGTGCTAGTGGTCCCTTAGCGGGGGGAAGCACAGATACGCAGTATTTT.